Each of the 10 T cell receptor beta chains below was sequenced from the same sample in a study of identical twins. In TCRdb, the 5' RACE reads were re-called with MiXCR into one record per CDR3 protein. Here the sample spans some 500,000 distinct CDR3 sequences, less than 25% being singletons. This sample also belongs to another study, concerning T cells expressing NK-cell markers.

The source material was CD4+ T cells sorted from blood. These TCRs come from a woman aged 18-30 years in good health.

V gene TRBV5-1 combines with J gene TRBJ1-4, with D unclear. The ends were cut back, 2 bases at V and 8 bases at J, with 13 bases in the middle. Looked up from germline, CDR1 is SGHRS and CDR2 is YFSETQ. The CDR3 is made up of 14 amino acids. The CDR3 spells CASSFSGRGEKLFF. CDR3 in DNA: TGCGCCAGCAGCTTCTCGGGGAGAGGGGAAAAACTGTTTTTT.

Ten or more counts support this clonotype. This rearrangement joins TRBV29-1 to TRBJ2-5; D may correspond to TRBD1 or TRBD2 (5 bases each). Per germline, CDR1 SQVTM and CDR2 ANQGSEA. V lost 3 bases and J 3 bases, leaving 8 bases between the germline ends. The CDR3 spans 12 residues. DNA of the CDR3: TGCAGCGTTGAGGGGACGGAAGAGACCCAGTACTTC. Its protein is CSVEGTEETQYF.

The chain has TRBV20-1 and TRBJ2-3; 7 bases match TRBD1. Looked up from germline, CDR1 is DFQATT and CDR2 is SNEGSKA (reference sequence). The junction had 13 bases not matched to a gene; V was cut back by 1 base and J by 6 bases. This CDR3 region has 16 residues. CDR3 coding DNA: TGCAGTGCTAGAGTTTTTGAAACAGGGACAGAGGATACGCAGTATTTT. Encoded protein: CSARVFETGTEDTQYF.

The V and J genes are TRBV15 and TRBJ2-5; possibly TRBD2 for D (5 bases). CDR3 size: 14 residues. CDR1 and CDR2 from the germline V gene are LNHNV and YYDKDF (reference sequence). V was shortened by 2 bases and J by 2 bases, with 9 bases between the two germline ends. CDR3 in amino acids: CATSRLAEQETQYF. The CDR3 DNA reads TGTGCCACCAGCAGACTAGCAGAACAAGAGACCCAGTACTTC.

This clonotype was seen at least ten times. The rearrangement joins TRBV7-9 to TRBJ2-4, with a weak D call TRBD2 (6 bases). CDR3 length: 14 amino acids. The germline gives CDR1 SEHNR, CDR2 FQNEAQ (reference sequence). Trimming removed 4 bases from V and 0 bases from J, with 7 bases in between. CDR3 bases: TGTGCCAGCAGCTCGGGACTAGCCAAAAACATTCAGTACTTC. It specifies CASSSGLAKNIQYF.

This clonotype was counted a single time. V gene TRBV11-2 combines with J gene TRBJ2-3; 13 bases map to TRBD2. The CDR3 runs to 16 residues. Trimming took 5 bases from V and 6 from J; bases not matched to a gene: 8. CDR1 and CDR2 (germline): SGHAT, FQNNGV. The DNA for the CDR3 is TGTGCCAGCAGCGGTCCGGGACTAGCGGGGTTTGATACGCAGTATTTT. Amino acids: CASSGPGLAGFDTQYF.

The V and J genes are TRBV19 and TRBJ2-1, with 8 bases matching TRBD1. The germline gives CDR1 LNHDA, CDR2 SQIVND (reference sequence). V gave up 10 bases and J gave up 5 bases; unmatched junction bases: 13. This CDR3 contains 15 residues. The CDR3 coding sequence is TGTGCCACACGACTCGGGACAGGCAACAACAATGAGCAGTTCTTC. Residues: CATRLGTGNNNEQFF.

This clonotype has a handful of counts. The rearrangement joins TRBV10-3 to TRBJ2-6; tentative D call: TRBD2 (5 bases). The V end was cut by 6 bases, the J end by 4 bases, with 7 bases between. Germline assignment: CDR1 ENHRY and CDR2 SYGVKD. The CDR3 covers 13 residues. The CDR3 DNA sequence: TGTGCCATCAGCCCGGGGGGGGCCAACGTCCTGACTTTC. As protein: CAISPGGANVLTF.

A few counts support this clonotype. This sequence joins TRBV29-1 and TRBJ2-7, with D possibly matching TRBD1 (5 bases). V shed 7 bases and J shed 5 bases, with 18 bases lying between them. The CDR3 is made up of 13 amino acids. Germline V gene sequence: CDR1 SQVTM, CDR2 ANQGSEA. The CDR3 spells CSALGQGWDEQYF. The DNA of the CDR3 is TGCAGCGCCCTCGGTCAGGGTTGGGACGAGCAGTACTTC.

This clonotype was observed many times. V usage is TRBV20-1 and J usage is TRBJ2-7; 9 bases fit TRBD2. V was pared by 3 bases and J by 3 bases, with 6 bases of the junction left unmatched. CDR1 and CDR2 from the germline V gene are DFQATT and SNEGSKA (reference sequence). CDR3 length equals 14 residues. The CDR3 DNA is TGCAGTGCTAGTATTAGCGGGGGATACTACGAGCAGTACTTC. Translating gives CSASISGGYYEQYF.